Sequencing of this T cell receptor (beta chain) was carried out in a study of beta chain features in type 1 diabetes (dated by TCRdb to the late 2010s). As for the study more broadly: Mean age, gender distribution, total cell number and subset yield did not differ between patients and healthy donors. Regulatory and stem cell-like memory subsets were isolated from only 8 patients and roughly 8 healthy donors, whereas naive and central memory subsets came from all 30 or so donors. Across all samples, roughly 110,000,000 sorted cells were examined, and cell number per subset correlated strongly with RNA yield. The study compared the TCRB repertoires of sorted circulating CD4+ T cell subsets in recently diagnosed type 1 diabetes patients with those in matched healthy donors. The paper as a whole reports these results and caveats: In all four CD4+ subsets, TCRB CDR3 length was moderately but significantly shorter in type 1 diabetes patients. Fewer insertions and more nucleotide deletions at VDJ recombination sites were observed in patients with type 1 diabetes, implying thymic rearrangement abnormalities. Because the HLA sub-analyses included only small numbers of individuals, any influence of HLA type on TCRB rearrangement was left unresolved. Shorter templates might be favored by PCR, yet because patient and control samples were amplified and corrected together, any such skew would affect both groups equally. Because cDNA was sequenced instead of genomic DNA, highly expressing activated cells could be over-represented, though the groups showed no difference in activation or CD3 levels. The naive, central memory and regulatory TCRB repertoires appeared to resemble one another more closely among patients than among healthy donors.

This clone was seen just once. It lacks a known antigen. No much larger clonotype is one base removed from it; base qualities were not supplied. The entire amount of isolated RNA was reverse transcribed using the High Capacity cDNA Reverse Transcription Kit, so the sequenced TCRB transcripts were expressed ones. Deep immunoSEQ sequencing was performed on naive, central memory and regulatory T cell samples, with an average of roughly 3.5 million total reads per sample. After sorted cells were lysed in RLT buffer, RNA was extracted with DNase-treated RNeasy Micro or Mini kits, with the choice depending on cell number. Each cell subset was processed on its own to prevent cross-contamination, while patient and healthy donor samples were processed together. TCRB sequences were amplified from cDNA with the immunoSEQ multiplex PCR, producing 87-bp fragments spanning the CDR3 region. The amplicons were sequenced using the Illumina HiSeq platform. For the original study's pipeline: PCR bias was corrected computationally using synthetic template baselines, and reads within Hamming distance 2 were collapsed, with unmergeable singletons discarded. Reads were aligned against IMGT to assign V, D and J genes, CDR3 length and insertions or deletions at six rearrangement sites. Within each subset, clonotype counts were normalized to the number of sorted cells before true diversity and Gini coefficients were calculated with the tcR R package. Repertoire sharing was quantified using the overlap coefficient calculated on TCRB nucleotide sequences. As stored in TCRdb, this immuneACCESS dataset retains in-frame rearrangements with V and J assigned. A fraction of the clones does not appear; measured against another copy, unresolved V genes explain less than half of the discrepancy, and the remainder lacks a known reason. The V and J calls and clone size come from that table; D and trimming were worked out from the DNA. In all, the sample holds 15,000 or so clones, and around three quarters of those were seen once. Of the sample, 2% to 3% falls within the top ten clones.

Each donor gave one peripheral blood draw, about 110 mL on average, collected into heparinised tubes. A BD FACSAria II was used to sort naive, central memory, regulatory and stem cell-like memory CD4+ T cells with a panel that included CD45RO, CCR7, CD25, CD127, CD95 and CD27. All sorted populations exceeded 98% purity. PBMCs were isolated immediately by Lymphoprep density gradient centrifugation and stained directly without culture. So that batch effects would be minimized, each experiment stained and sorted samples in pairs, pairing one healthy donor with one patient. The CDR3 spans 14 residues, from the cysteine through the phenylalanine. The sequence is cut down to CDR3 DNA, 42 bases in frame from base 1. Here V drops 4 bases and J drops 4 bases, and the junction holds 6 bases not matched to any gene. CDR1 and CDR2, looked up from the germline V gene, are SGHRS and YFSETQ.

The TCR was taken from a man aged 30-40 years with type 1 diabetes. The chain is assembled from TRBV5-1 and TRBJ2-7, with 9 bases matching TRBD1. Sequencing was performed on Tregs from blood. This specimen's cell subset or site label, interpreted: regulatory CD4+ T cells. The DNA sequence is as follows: TGCGCCAGCAGCGGAGGGGGACAGGGTTACGAGCAGTACTTC. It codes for CASSGGGQGYEQYF. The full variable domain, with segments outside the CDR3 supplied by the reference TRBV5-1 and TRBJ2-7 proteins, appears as KAGVTQTPRYLIKTRGQQVTLSCSPISGHRSVSWYQQTPGQGLQFLFEYFSETQRNKGNFPGRFSGRQFSNSRSEMNVSTLELGDSALYLCASSGGGQGYEQYFGPGTRLTVT.